The rows below give T cell receptor beta chains drawn from one sample of a study of siplizumab effects on memory and regulatory T cells. Produced via immunoSEQ multiplex PCR; TCRdb's table is partial and in-frame only. The sample has 100,000 or so clones, 94% seen once; the top ten hold roughly 0.61%. Sequenced material: Tregs sorted from blood. These TCRs come from a human donor in good health. CDR3s include the opening cysteine and the closing phenylalanine or tryptophan. Fields, in order: V gene, D gene, J gene, clone size, CDR3 DNA, CDR3 protein. The D gene is left open where the match is weak. The listing skips clone size in some rows; elsewhere it reads once, few, many or a size class.

v_call: TRBV5-5
d_call: TRBD2
j_call: TRBJ2-1
clone_size: once
cdr3_nt: TGTGCCAGCAGCCCGGGGCCTGGAGCGGGAGCTCTGAATGAGCAGTTCTTC
cdr3_aa: CASSPGPGAGALNEQFF

v_call: TRBV2
d_call: TRBD2
j_call: TRBJ2-7
clone_size: -
cdr3_nt: TGTGCCAGCAGTGAATTGTTCGGGACTACCTCCTACGAGCAGTACTTC
cdr3_aa: CASSELFGTTSYEQYF

v_call: TRBV11-2
d_call: -
j_call: TRBJ2-3
clone_size: -
cdr3_nt: TGTGCCAGCAGCTTAGCTTTAAAAGTGGTGGATACGCAGTATTTT
cdr3_aa: CASSLALKVVDTQYF

v_call: TRBV28
d_call: -
j_call: TRBJ2-7
clone_size: -
cdr3_nt: TGTGCCAGCAGTTTCGCTAGCCGGAGCGAGCCCGGGGAGCAGTACTTC
cdr3_aa: CASSFASRSEPGEQYF

v_call: TRBV9
d_call: -
j_call: TRBJ1-4
clone_size: -
cdr3_nt: TGTGCCAGCAGCGTAGGACCCAGACCCACAACTAATGAAAAACTGTTTTTT
cdr3_aa: CASSVGPRPTTNEKLFF

v_call: TRBV7-9
d_call: -
j_call: TRBJ2-7
clone_size: -
cdr3_nt: TGTGCCAGCAGCTTAGAATCCCGGGTCGCTGGGCAGTACTTC
cdr3_aa: CASSLESRVAGQYF

v_call: TRBV5-6
d_call: -
j_call: TRBJ2-6
clone_size: -
cdr3_nt: TGTGCCAGCAGCCTCATCCGTGTTTCTGGGGCCAACGTCCTGACTTTC
cdr3_aa: CASSLIRVSGANVLTF

v_call: TRBV18
d_call: -
j_call: TRBJ2-1
clone_size: -
cdr3_nt: TGTGCCAGCTCACCACGAAACCGCAATGAGCAGTTCTTC
cdr3_aa: CASSPRNRNEQFF

v_call: TRBV2
d_call: -
j_call: TRBJ2-1
clone_size: -
cdr3_nt: TGTGCCAGCAGTGCATACCGGGTCCAAGGAAGGGGTGAGCAGTTCTTC
cdr3_aa: CASSAYRVQGRGEQFF

v_call: TRBV29-1
d_call: -
j_call: TRBJ2-7
clone_size: -
cdr3_nt: TGCAGCGTTGAGACGAGAGACGGTCCGGCTTTTTCATACGAGCAGTACTTC
cdr3_aa: CSVETRDGPAFSYEQYF

v_call: TRBV19
d_call: -
j_call: TRBJ1-5
clone_size: -
cdr3_nt: TGTGCCAGTAGTTTCGGTCCGGTAGGCTCCCAGCATTTT
cdr3_aa: CASSFGPVGSQHF